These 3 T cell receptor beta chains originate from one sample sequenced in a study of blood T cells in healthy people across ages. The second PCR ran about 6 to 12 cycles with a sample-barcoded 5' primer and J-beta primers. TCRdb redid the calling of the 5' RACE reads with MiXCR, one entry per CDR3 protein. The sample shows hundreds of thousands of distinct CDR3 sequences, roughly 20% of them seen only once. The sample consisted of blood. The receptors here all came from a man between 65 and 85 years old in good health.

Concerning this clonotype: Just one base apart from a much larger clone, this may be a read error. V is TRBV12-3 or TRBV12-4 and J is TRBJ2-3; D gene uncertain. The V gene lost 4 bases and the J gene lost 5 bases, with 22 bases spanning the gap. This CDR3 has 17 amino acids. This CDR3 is CASSSRPVVEWRDTQYF. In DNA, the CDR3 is TGTGCCAGCAGTTCCCGTCCGGTGGTGGAGTGGAGAGATACGCAGTATTTT.

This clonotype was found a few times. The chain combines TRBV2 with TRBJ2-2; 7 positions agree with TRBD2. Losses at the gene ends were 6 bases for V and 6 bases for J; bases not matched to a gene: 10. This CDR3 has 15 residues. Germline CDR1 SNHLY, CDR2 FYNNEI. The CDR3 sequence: CASSEGGPVPGELFF. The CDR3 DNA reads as TGTGCCAGCAGCGAGGGAGGGCCCGTTCCCGGGGAGCTGTTTTTT.

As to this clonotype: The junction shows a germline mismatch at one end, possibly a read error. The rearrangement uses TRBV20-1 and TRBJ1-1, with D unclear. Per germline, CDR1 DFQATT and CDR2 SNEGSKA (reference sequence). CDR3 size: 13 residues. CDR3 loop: CSARDRLNTEPFF. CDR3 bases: TGCAGTGCTAGGGACCGATTGAACACTGAACCTTTCTTT.